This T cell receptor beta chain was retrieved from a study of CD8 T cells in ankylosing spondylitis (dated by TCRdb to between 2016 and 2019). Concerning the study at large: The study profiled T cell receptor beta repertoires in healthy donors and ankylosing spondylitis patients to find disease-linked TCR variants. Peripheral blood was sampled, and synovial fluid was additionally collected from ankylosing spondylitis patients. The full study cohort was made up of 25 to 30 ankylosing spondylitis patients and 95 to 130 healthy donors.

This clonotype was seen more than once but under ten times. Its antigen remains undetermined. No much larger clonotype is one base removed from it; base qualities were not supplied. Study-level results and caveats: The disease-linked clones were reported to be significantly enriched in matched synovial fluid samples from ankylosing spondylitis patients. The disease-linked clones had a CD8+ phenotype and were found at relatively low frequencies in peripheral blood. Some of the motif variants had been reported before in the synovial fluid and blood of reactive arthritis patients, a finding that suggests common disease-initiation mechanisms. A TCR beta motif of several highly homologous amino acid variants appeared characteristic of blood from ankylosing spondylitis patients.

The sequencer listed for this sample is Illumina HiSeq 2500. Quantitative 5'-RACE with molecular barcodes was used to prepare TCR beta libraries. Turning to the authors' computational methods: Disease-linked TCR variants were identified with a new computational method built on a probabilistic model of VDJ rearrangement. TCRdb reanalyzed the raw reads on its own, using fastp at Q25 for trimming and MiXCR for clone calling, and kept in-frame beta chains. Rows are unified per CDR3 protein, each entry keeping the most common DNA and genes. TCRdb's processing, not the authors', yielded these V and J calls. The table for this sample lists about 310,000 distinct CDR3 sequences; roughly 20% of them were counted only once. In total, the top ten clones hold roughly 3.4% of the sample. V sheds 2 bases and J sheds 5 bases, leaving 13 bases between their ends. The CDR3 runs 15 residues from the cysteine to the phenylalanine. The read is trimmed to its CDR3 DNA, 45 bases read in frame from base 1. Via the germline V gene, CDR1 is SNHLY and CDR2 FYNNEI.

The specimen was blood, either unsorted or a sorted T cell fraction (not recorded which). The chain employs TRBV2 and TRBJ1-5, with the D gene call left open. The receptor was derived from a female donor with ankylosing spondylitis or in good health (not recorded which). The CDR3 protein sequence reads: CASSEMGFGYQPQHF. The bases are TGTGCCAGCAGTGAAATGGGGTTTGGTTATCAGCCCCAGCATTTT.